The text below deals with one T cell receptor (beta chain). Antigen specificity is unknown. This sample is drawn from a study of T cell responses to AZD1222 COVID-19 vaccine. The germline V gene has CDR1 MDHEN and CDR2 SYDVKM. V was pared by 5 bases and J by 8 bases, with 12 bases between. This CDR3 is 12 amino acids long. Points from the study as a whole: Targeting of unmutated variant regions was reportedly seen in nearly half of spike-specific TCRs. The breadth and depth of Spike-specific TCRs increased once two AZD1222 doses had been given.

Both about-4-week and about-12-week second-dose recipients were combined. The table came from immunoSEQ multiplex PCR; TCRdb's copy has only in-frame clones and leaves some out. The sample lists about 120,000 clones, 92% occurring once. The input for sequencing was peripheral blood, taken 28 days after the second AZD1222 dose. The chain recombines TRBV28 with TRBJ1-2, with D tentatively TRBD1 (5 bases). This sequence was found in an adult who received the AZD1222 COVID-19 vaccine. This chain's CDR3 is CASSVGRVGYTF. The CDR3 DNA reads TGTGCCAGCAGTGTGGGGCGTGTGGGCTACACCTTC.